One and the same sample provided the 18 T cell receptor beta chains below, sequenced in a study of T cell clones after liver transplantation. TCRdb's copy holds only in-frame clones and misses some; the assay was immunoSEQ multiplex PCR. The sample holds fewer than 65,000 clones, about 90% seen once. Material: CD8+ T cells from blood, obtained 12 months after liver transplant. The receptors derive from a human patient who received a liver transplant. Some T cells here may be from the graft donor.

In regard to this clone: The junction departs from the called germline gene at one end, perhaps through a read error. As DNA, the CDR3 is TGTGCCAGCAGTTTAGGGACTAGCGGTTACAATGAGCAGTTCTTC. Protein sequence: CASSLGTSGYNEQFF. The genes are TRBV7-6 and TRBJ2-1; 11 nucleotides line up with TRBD2. This CDR3 is built from 15 residues. Looked up from germline, CDR1 is SGHVS and CDR2 is FNYEAQ.

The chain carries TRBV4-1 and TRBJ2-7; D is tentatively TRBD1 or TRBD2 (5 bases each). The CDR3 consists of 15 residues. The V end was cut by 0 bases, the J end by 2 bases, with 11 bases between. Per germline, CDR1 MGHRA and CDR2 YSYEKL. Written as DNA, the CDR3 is TGCGCCAGCAGCCAAGATCGGGGACCAGCCTACGAGCAGTACTTC. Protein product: CASSQDRGPAYEQYF.

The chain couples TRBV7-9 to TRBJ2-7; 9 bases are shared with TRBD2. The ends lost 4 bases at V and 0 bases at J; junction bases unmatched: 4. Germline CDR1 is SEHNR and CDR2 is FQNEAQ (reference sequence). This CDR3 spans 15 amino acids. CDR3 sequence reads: CASSSSGAHSYEQYF. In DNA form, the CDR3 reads TGTGCCAGCAGCTCTAGCGGGGCCCACTCCTACGAGCAGTACTTC.

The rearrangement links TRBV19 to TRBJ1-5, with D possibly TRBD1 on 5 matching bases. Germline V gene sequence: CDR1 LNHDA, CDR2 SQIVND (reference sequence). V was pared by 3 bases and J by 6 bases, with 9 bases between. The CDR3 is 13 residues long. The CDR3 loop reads CASSMSGSQPQHF. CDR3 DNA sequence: TGTGCCAGTAGTATGTCAGGGTCTCAGCCCCAGCATTTT.

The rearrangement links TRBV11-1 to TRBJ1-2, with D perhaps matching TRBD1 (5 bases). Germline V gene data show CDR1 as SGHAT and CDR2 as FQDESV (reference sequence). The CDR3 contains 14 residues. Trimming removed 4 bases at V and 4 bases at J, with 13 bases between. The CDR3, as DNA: TGTGCCAGCAGCTATCGGGGACCGACCTATGGCTACACCTTC. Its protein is CASSYRGPTYGYTF.

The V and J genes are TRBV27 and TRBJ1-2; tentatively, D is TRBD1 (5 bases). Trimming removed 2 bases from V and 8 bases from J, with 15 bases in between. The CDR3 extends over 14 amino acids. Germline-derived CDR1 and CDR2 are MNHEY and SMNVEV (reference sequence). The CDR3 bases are TGTGCCAGCAGTTTAGGCCGGAGCCCAGGGGGCTACACCTTC. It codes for CASSLGRSPGGYTF.

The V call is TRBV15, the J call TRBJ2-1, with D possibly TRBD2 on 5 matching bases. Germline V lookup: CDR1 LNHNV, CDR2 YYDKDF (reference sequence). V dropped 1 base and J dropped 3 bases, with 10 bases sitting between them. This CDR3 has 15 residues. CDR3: CATSRAVAGYNEQFF. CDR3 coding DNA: TGTGCCACCAGCAGAGCAGTCGCGGGCTACAATGAGCAGTTCTTC.

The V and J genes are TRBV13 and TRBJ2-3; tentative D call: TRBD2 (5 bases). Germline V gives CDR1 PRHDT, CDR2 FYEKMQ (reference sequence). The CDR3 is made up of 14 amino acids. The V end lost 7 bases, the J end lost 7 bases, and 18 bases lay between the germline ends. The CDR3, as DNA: TGTGCCAGCACCCCGGACTTCCCCCGGAATACGCAGTATTTT. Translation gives CASTPDFPRNTQYF.

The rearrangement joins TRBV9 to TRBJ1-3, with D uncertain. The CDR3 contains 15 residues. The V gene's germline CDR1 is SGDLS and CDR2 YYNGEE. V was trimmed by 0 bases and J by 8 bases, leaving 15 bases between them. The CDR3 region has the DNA TGTGCCAGCAGCGTAGGTGGCTCCTTGGCGGACACCATATATTTT. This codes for CASSVGGSLADTIYF. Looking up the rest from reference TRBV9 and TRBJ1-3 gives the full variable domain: DSGVTQTPKHLITATGQRVTLRCSPRSGDLSVYWYQQSLDQGLQFLIQYYNGEERAKGNILERFSAQQFPDLHSELNLSSLELGDSALYFCASSVGGSLADTIYFGEGSWLTVV.

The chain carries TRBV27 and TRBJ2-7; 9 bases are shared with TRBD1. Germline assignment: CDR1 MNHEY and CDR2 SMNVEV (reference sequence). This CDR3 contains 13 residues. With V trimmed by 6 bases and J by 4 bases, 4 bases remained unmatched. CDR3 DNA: TGTGCCAGCAGACTGACAGGGGGGTACGAGCAGTACTTC. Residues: CASRLTGGYEQYF.

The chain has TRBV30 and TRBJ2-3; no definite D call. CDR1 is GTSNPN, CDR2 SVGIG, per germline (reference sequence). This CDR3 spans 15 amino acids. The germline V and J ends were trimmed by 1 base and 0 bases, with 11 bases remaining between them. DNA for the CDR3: TGTGCCTGGAGTGGGGGTCCACCTAGCACAGATACGCAGTATTTT. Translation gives CAWSGGPPSTDTQYF.

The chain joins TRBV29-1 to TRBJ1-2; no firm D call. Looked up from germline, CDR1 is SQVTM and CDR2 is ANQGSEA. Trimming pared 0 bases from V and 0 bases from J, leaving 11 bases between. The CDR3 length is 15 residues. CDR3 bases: TGCAGCGTTGAAGATCCGGCGGAAGCTAACTATGGCTACACCTTC. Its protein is CSVEDPAEANYGYTF.

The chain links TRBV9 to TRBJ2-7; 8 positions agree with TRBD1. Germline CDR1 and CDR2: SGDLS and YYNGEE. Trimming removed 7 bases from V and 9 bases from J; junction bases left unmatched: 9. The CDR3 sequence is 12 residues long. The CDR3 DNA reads TGTGCCAGCCAGGGGGCGAAAGGCGTGCAGTACTTC. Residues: CASQGAKGVQYF.

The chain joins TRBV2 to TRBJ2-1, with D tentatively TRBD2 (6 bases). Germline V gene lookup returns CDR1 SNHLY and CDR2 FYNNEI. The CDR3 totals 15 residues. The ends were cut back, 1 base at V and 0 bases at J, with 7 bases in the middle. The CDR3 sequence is CASSEEGGSYNEQFF. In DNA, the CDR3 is TGTGCCAGCAGTGAAGAGGGAGGCTCCTACAATGAGCAGTTCTTC.

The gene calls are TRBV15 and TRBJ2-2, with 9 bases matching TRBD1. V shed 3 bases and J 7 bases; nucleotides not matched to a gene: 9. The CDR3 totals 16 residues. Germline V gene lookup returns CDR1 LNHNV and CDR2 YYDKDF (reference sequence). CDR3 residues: CATSRGGTGISGELFF. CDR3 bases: TGTGCCACCAGCAGGGGAGGGACAGGGATCAGCGGGGAGCTGTTTTTT.

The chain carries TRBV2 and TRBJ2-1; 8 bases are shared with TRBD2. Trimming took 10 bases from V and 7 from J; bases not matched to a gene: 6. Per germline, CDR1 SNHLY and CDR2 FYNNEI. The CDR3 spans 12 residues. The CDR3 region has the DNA TGTGCCAACCCGGGAGGGGAGAATGAGCAGTTCTTC. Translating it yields CANPGGENEQFF.

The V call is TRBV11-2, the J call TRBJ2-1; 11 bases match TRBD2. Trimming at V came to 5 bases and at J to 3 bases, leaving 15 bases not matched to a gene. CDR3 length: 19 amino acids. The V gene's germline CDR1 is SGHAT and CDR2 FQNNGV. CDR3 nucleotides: TGTGCCAGCAGCCTAATAGCGGGAGGGCCCTTAGTATACTACAATGAGCAGTTCTTC. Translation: CASSLIAGGPLVYYNEQFF.

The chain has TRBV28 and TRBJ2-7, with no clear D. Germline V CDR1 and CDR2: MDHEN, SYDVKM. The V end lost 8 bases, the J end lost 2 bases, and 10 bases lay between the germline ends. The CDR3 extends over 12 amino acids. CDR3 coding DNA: TGTGCCAGCGGCCACTTTGCCTACGAGCAGTACTTC. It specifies CASGHFAYEQYF.